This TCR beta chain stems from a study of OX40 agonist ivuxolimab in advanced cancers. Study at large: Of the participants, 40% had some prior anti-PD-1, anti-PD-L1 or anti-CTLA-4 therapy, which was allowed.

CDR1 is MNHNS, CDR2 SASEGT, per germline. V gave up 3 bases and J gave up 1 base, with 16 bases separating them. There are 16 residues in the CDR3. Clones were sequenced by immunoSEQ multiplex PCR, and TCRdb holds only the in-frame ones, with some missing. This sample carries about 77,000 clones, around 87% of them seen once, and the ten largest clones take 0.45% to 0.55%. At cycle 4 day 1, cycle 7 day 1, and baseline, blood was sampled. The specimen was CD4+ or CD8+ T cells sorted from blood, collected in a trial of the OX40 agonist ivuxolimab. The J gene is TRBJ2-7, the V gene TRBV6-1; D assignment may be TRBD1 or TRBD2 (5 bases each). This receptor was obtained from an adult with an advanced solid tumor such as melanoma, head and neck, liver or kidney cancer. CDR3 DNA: TGTGCCAGCAGTGATAGCGCCAGGGTGGAGTCCTACGAGCAGTACTTC. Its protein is CASSDSARVESYEQYF.